The rows below give T cell receptor beta chains drawn from one sample of a study of technical replicates of blood from a few donors. The data were produced by immunoSEQ multiplex PCR, yet TCRdb's version contains in-frame clones alone and is incomplete. The data show about 79,000 clones, with 94% seen just once and over 0.25% held by the top ten. The sample comprised T cells isolated from PBMCs. The receptors were sampled from a human donor in good health. Each CDR3 is given with its conserved first and last residue. D genes are given only for firm matches. The size entry is marked missing in some rows and otherwise reads once, few, many or a size class.

d_call,v_call,j_call,clone_size,cdr3_aa,cdr3_nt
TRBD1,TRBV30,TRBJ2-3,.,CAWLTGGTDTQYF,TGTGCCTGGTTGACAGGGGGCACAGATACGCAGTATTTT
TRBD2,TRBV2,TRBJ2-1,few,CASSGGRYGEQFF,TGTGCCAGCAGTGGCGGGAGGTACGGTGAGCAGTTCTTC
TRBD2,TRBV6-6,TRBJ2-7,.,CASRKGSGGAYEQYF,TGTGCCAGCAGAAAGGGTAGCGGGGGGGCCTACGAGCAGTACTTC
.,TRBV6-6,TRBJ1-2,.,CASRERQESYSGGYTF,TGTGCCAGCAGGGAACGACAGGAATCCTATTCAGGTGGCTACACCTTC
TRBD1,TRBV14,TRBJ1-2,once,CASSQPGQGSAGGYTF,TGTGCCAGCAGCCAACCGGGACAGGGGTCCGCTGGCGGCTACACCTTC
TRBD2,TRBV7-9,TRBJ2-1,.,CASSALAGGFNEQFF,TGTGCCAGCAGCGCACTAGCGGGAGGGTTCAATGAGCAGTTCTTC
.,TRBV19,TRBJ1-4,.,CASSIDRDLPNEKLFF,TGTGCCAGTAGTATAGACAGGGATCTGCCGAATGAAAAACTGTTTTTT
.,TRBV5-1,TRBJ1-1,once,CASSSGRGGTEAFF,TGCGCCAGCAGCTCTGGACGGGGTGGCACTGAAGCTTTCTTT
TRBD2,TRBV9,TRBJ2-5,.,CASSVFSGGIQETQYF,TGTGCCAGCAGCGTCTTTAGCGGGGGGATCCAAGAGACCCAGTACTTC
TRBD2,TRBV9,TRBJ2-1,.,CASSVTSGAYNEQFF,TGTGCCAGCAGCGTGACTAGCGGGGCCTACAATGAGCAGTTCTTC
TRBD1,TRBV7-9,TRBJ1-1,.,CASSLDRGSGGTEAFF,TGTGCCAGCAGCTTAGACAGGGGGAGTGGGGGCACTGAAGCTTTCTTT
.,TRBV5-8,TRBJ2-2,.,CASSTQWGSNTGELFF,TGTGCCAGCAGCACCCAGTGGGGCTCGAACACCGGGGAGCTGTTTTTT
.,TRBV6-1,TRBJ1-1,.,CASSEPGTEAFF,TGTGCCAGCAGTGAACCAGGGACTGAAGCTTTCTTT
.,TRBV5-5,TRBJ2-1,.,CASSLGQSSYNEQFF,TGTGCCAGCAGCTTGGGACAGAGCTCCTACAATGAGCAGTTCTTC
TRBD1,TRBV7-9,TRBJ1-5,.,CASSKDRVGRNQPQHF,TGTGCCAGCAGCAAGGACAGGGTAGGGAGAAATCAGCCCCAGCATTTT
.,TRBV11-2,TRBJ2-1,.,CASSRIRDFPNEQFF,TGTGCCAGCAGTCGGATCCGGGACTTTCCGAATGAGCAGTTCTTC
.,TRBV6-1,TRBJ2-7,.,CASSEAGDYEQYF,TGTGCCAGCAGTGAAGCGGGAGACTACGAGCAGTACTTC
.,TRBV18,TRBJ2-2,.,CASSPGGSTGELFF,TGTGCCAGCTCACCAGGGGGGAGCACCGGGGAGCTGTTTTTT
.,TRBV27,TRBJ1-1,.,CASRRVGTEAFF,TGTGCGAGCCGGAGGGTAGGAACTGAAGCTTTCTTT
.,TRBV4-2,TRBJ2-1,.,CASSQVAVGSYNEQFF,TGTGCCAGCAGCCAAGTAGCGGTAGGATCCTACAATGAGCAGTTCTTC
.,TRBV9,TRBJ1-2,.,CASSPHPTVGSNYGYTF,TGTGCCAGCAGCCCTCACCCTACCGTCGGGTCTAACTATGGCTACACCTTC
.,TRBV13,TRBJ2-1,.,CASSIPTGLMDNEQFF,TGTGCCAGCAGCATACCGACAGGCCTTATGGACAATGAGCAGTTCTTC
.,TRBV28,TRBJ1-5,.,CASSLIQYSNQPQHF,TGTGCCAGCAGTTTAATCCAGTATAGCAATCAGCCCCAGCATTTT
.,TRBV7-6,TRBJ2-3,once,CASSSGLSSTDTQYF,TGTGCCAGCAGCTCGGGACTGTCTAGCACAGATACGCAGTATTTT
TRBD2,TRBV5-1,TRBJ2-1,once,CASSLGTSDSNEQFF,TGCGCCAGCAGCTTGGGGACTAGCGACTCCAATGAGCAGTTCTTC
.,TRBV11-2,TRBJ2-5,once,CASSLVLPGISGETQYF,TGTGCCAGCAGCTTAGTCCTCCCGGGGATTTCTGGGGAGACCCAGTACTTC
.,TRBV10-2,TRBJ2-7,.,CASIGDSYEQYF,TGCGCCAGCATAGGGGACTCCTACGAGCAGTACTTC
.,TRBV6-6,TRBJ2-1,once,CASSYRASSYNEQFF,TGTGCCAGCAGTTACCGAGCTAGCTCCTACAATGAGCAGTTCTTC
.,TRBV6-5,TRBJ2-5,.,CASCNHGETQYF,TGTGCCAGCTGTAATCACGGGGAGACCCAGTACTTC
TRBD2,TRBV2,TRBJ2-1,.,CASSGIGLAAYNEQFF,TGTGCCAGCAGTGGAATAGGACTAGCGGCCTACAATGAGCAGTTCTTC
.,TRBV11-2,TRBJ1-4,.,CASSLRGDYNEKLFF,TGTGCCAGCAGCTTGCGGGGGGATTATAATGAAAAACTGTTTTTT
.,TRBV7-9,TRBJ2-1,.,CASSGGWDTYNEQFF,TGTGCCAGCAGCGGGGGCTGGGACACCTACAATGAGCAGTTCTTC
.,TRBV4-1,TRBJ1-1,.,CASRDTRNTEAFF,TGCGCCAGCCGGGACACCAGGAACACTGAAGCTTTCTTT
TRBD1,TRBV19,TRBJ1-2,.,CASSIQGGSNYGYTF,TGTGCCAGTAGTATCCAGGGGGGTTCAAACTATGGCTACACCTTC
.,TRBV30,TRBJ2-3,.,CAWSVSDTQYF,TGTGCCTGGAGTGTCTCAGATACGCAGTATTTT
TRBD1,TRBV2,TRBJ1-5,.,CASSLTRTGASNQPQHF,TGTGCCAGCAGTCTCACCCGGACAGGGGCTAGCAATCAGCCCCAGCATTTT
.,TRBV14,TRBJ2-3,.,CASSLLRGDTQYF,TGTGCCAGCAGCCTCCTCAGGGGAGATACGCAGTATTTT
TRBD1,TRBV18,TRBJ1-3,.,CASSSTGGYSGNTIYF,TGTGCCAGCTCATCCACAGGGGGCTACTCTGGAAACACCATATATTTT